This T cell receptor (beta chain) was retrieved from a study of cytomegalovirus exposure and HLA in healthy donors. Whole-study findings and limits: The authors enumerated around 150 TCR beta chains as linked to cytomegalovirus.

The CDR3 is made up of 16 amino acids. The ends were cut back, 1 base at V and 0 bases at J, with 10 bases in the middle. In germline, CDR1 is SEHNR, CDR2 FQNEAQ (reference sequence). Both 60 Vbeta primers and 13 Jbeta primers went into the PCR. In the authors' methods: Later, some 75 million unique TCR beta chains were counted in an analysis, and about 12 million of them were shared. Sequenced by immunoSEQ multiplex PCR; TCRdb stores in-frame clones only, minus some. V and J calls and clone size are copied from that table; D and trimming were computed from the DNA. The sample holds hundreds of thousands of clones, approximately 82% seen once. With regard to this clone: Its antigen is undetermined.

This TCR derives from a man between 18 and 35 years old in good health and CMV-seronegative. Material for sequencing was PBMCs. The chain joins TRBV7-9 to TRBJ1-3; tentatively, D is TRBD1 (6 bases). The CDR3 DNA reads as TGTGCCAGCAGCTTAGTAGGGGACAACTCTGGAAACACCATATATTTT. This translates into CASSLVGDNSGNTIYF.